This TCR beta chain was sequenced for a study of CD8 T cells in ankylosing spondylitis. Quantitative 5'-RACE with molecular barcodes was used to make the TCR beta libraries. One entry per CDR3 protein results from TCRdb running MiXCR on the 5' RACE reads. The table records fewer than 400,000 distinct CDR3 sequences, less than 9.5% of them present only once. General study results and limits: Characteristic, it appeared, of ankylosing spondylitis blood was a TCR beta motif of eight or nine highly homologous variants. Within peripheral blood, clones linked to disease were CD8+ and relatively rare. Earlier reports found some motif variants in synovial fluid and blood in reactive arthritis. Disease-associated clones were reportedly significantly overrepresented in matched ankylosing spondylitis synovial fluid.

With 0 bases removed from V and 4 bases from J, the gap between germline ends came to 7 bases. In germline, CDR1 is SGHRS, CDR2 YFSETQ. The CDR3 spans 13 residues. This clonotype was counted only a few times. The antigen remains unidentified. The receptor was derived from a male donor with ankylosing spondylitis. Sequencing used blood, either unsorted or a sorted T cell fraction (not recorded which). The chain combines TRBV5-1 with TRBJ1-2; D remains ambiguous. The CDR3 sequence: CASSLDGPYGYTF. The CDR3 DNA is TGCGCCAGCAGCTTGGACGGACCCTATGGCTACACCTTC.